The rows below give T cell receptor beta chains drawn from one sample of a study of identical twins. TCRdb reprocessed the 5' RACE reads with MiXCR, giving one entry per CDR3 protein. The table has about 330,000 distinct CDR3 sequences, over 9% seen once. These data also formed part of another study, on yellow fever vaccine responses in identical twins.

What was sequenced was CD8+ T cells sorted from blood. These receptors came from a woman under 30 in good health. Both conserved end residues are part of each CDR3. The D gene is left open where the match is weak. Expanded clones are given a class, and other clones once, few, many or no size at all.

size	V	D	J	CDR3	DNA
-	TRBV28	TRBD2	TRBJ2-5	CASMGGLAGRETQYF	TGTGCCAGCATGGGAGGACTAGCGGGAAGGGAGACCCAGTACTTC
few	TRBV27	-	TRBJ2-1	CASSLSGIEQFF	TGTGCCAGCAGTTTATCCGGGATTGAGCAGTTCTTC
-	TRBV3-1	-	TRBJ2-2	CASSQTKGWTGELFF	TGTGCCAGCAGCCAGACCAAAGGTTGGACCGGGGAGCTGTTTTTT
-	TRBV7-9	TRBD1	TRBJ2-3	CASTSFIQGTDTQYF	TGTGCCAGCACGAGCTTTATACAGGGGACAGATACGCAGTATTTT
-	TRBV27	-	TRBJ2-5	CASSLGGSVQETQYF	TGTGCCAGCAGTTTGGGTGGTAGTGTCCAAGAGACCCAGTACTTC
few	TRBV3-1	-	TRBJ1-1	CASSQPGHQNTEAFF	TGTGCCAGCAGCCAACCGGGACACCAGAACACTGAAGCTTTCTTT
few	TRBV12-3/TRBV12-4	-	TRBJ2-5	CASRDGTVQETQYF	TGTGCCAGCAGGGACGGGACTGTCCAAGAGACCCAGTACTTC
few	TRBV12-3/TRBV12-4	-	TRBJ2-2	CASSLGVLTGELFF	TGTGCCAGCAGTTTAGGGGTTCTCACCGGGGAGCTGTTTTTT
few	TRBV20-1	TRBD2	TRBJ2-2	CSASMASGDLNGELFF	TGCAGTGCTAGTATGGCTAGCGGGGACCTGAACGGGGAGCTGTTTTTT
few	TRBV5-6	-	TRBJ2-2	CASSLRGDTGELFF	TGTGCCAGCAGCTTACGGGGCGACACCGGGGAGCTGTTTTTT
few	TRBV29-1	-	TRBJ1-2	CSVEIREGYTF	TGCAGCGTTGAAATACGGGAGGGCTACACCTTC
-	TRBV7-9	-	TRBJ2-5	CASSLAQGEETQYF	TGTGCCAGCAGCTTAGCGCAAGGAGAAGAGACCCAGTACTTC
once	TRBV24-1	-	TRBJ2-1	CATSDRGQPYSEQFF	TGTGCCACCAGTGATAGAGGACAGCCCTACAGTGAGCAGTTCTTC
-	TRBV10-3	-	TRBJ2-7	CAISDGGYEQYF	TGTGCCATCAGTGATGGGGGCTACGAGCAGTACTTC
few	TRBV29-1	-	TRBJ2-7	CSVEGAPGQGYEQYF	TGCAGCGTTGAAGGGGCCCCGGGGCAGGGGTACGAGCAGTACTTC
many	TRBV9	-	TRBJ2-3	CASSSSTDTQYF	TGTGCCAGCAGCTCGAGCACAGATACGCAGTATTTT
few	TRBV6-1	TRBD2	TRBJ2-7	CASIPSGSGEQYF	TGTGCCAGCATTCCTAGCGGGAGTGGAGAGCAGTACTTC
-	TRBV27	-	TRBJ1-4	CASSFYSGGEKLFF	TGTGCCAGCAGTTTTTACTCGGGCGGGGAAAAACTGTTTTTT
few	TRBV27	-	TRBJ2-7	CASNPGGSHEQYF	TGTGCCAGCAACCCTGGGGGGAGTCACGAGCAGTACTTC
-	TRBV7-9	-	TRBJ2-3	CASSLPSRDTQYF	TGTGCCAGCAGCTTACCGAGTAGGGATACGCAGTATTTT
-	TRBV6-5	-	TRBJ1-5	CASSYSASNQPQHF	TGTGCCAGCAGTTACTCCGCTAGCAATCAGCCCCAGCATTTT
-	TRBV5-1	-	TRBJ1-4	CASSPLAREKLFF	TGCGCCAGCAGCCCCTTGGCCCGCGAAAAACTGTTTTTT
-	TRBV27	-	TRBJ1-6	CAIGPGIVGSPLHF	TGTGCCATCGGCCCCGGGATAGTCGGTTCACCCCTCCACTTT
-	TRBV12-3/TRBV12-4	-	TRBJ2-5	CASRPSAIRQETQYF	TGTGCCAGCAGACCTAGCGCTATTCGCCAAGAGACCCAGTACTTC
few	TRBV29-1	-	TRBJ2-2	CSVGPPNTGELFF	TGCAGCGTGGGCCCCCCGAACACCGGGGAGCTGTTTTTT
many	TRBV12-3/TRBV12-4	-	TRBJ2-1	CASSLGRLNEQFF	TGTGCCAGCAGTTTAGGGCGTCTCAATGAGCAGTTCTTC
few	TRBV14	TRBD2	TRBJ2-1	CASSQLYSGSPYNEQFF	TGTGCCAGCAGCCAGCTATACAGCGGGAGTCCCTACAATGAGCAGTTCTTC
-	TRBV5-1	-	TRBJ2-3	CASSWNTGPSYTDTQYF	TGCGCCAGCAGCTGGAACACGGGACCAAGCTACACAGATACGCAGTATTTT
-	TRBV13	TRBD1	TRBJ2-7	CASSLGQGSSYEQYF	TGTGCCAGCAGCCTCGGACAGGGGAGCTCCTACGAGCAGTACTTC